This entry lists 13 T cell receptor beta chains sequenced from one sample in a study of blood T cell repertoires in COVID-19. The repertoire was sequenced with immunoSEQ multiplex PCR; TCRdb's copy has only in-frame clones and lacks some. The profile shows 90,000 to 120,000 clones, about 90% of them singletons. The sample comprised peripheral blood. These receptors all come from a woman aged 25 to 39 with acute or convalescent COVID-19.

V gene TRBV6-5 combines with J gene TRBJ2-1; the match to TRBD2 covers 13 bases. Looked up from germline, CDR1 is MNHEY and CDR2 is SVGAGI. The ends lost 5 bases at V and 10 bases at J; junction bases unmatched: 8. The CDR3 consists of 15 residues. This CDR3 is CASSTRTSGGFEQFF. DNA for the CDR3: TGTGCCAGCAGTACCCGGACTAGCGGGGGTTTCGAGCAGTTCTTC.

The V call is TRBV13, the J call TRBJ2-7; D may be TRBD2 (6 bases). The germline V gene encodes CDR1 PRHDT and CDR2 FYEKMQ (reference sequence). Trimming removed 6 bases from V and 6 bases from J, with 18 bases in between. The CDR3 contains 14 residues. The CDR3 reads CASSNGAGTSEQYF. CDR3 DNA sequence: TGTGCCAGCAGTAACGGGGCGGGAACGTCCGAGCAGTACTTC.

The genes are TRBV12-5 and TRBJ1-1; no firm D call. The CDR3 totals 14 residues. V shed 7 bases and J shed 2 bases, with 14 bases lying between them. CDR1 is LGHNT and CDR2 is FRNRAP in the germline V gene. The DNA for the CDR3 is TGTGCTAGTGCCCGGGAGGATTCTAACACTGAAGCTTTCTTT. Translating gives CASAREDSNTEAFF.

This clone is categorized as medium-sized. J is TRBJ1-6 and V is TRBV28; unclear D gene. This CDR3 comprises 15 residues. V lost 2 bases to trimming and J lost 8 bases, with 13 bases between them. The germline gives CDR1 MDHEN, CDR2 SYDVKM. The CDR3 reads CASSLGPGRYSPLHF. CDR3 sequence (DNA): TGTGCCAGCAGTTTAGGGCCAGGTCGATATTCACCCCTCCACTTT.

This sequence joins TRBV14 and TRBJ2-1; D is uncertain. The CDR3 extends over 14 amino acids. The ends were cut back, 2 bases at V and 7 bases at J, with 12 bases in the middle. Looked up from germline, CDR1 is SGHDN and CDR2 is FVKESK. CDR3 protein: CASSQHSSGNEQFF. The CDR3 DNA sequence: TGTGCCAGCAGCCAACATAGCTCTGGAAATGAGCAGTTCTTC.

The V and J genes are TRBV11-2 and TRBJ2-1; tentative D call: TRBD2 (5 bases). The CDR3 length is 12 residues. Germline V gives CDR1 SGHAT, CDR2 FQNNGV. V was cut by 6 bases and J by 7 bases, with 10 bases left in between. CDR3 DNA: TGTGCCAGCAGTTCAACTAGAAATGAGCAGTTCTTC. It translates to CASSSTRNEQFF.

V usage is TRBV5-4 and J usage is TRBJ2-7; unclear D gene. Trimming cost V 3 bases and J 3 bases, with 13 bases left between them. This CDR3 is 14 amino acids long. Germline V gives CDR1 SGHNT, CDR2 YYREEE (reference sequence). CDR3 in DNA: TGTGCCAGCAGCTCGCAATTACCGGGCTACGAGCAGTACTTC. The encoded protein is CASSSQLPGYEQYF. Combining the CDR3 with reference TRBV5-4 and TRBJ2-7 gives the whole variable domain ETGVTQSPTHLIKTRGQQVTLRCSSQSGHNTVSWYQQALGQGPQFIFQYYREEENGRGNFPPRFSGLQFPNYSSELNVNALELDDSALYLCASSSQLPGYEQYFGPGTRLTVT.

The chain is built from TRBV7-2 and TRBJ2-7; TRBD1 agrees at 7 bases. CDR3 length equals 11 residues. Trimming cost V 6 bases and J 4 bases; bases outside gene matches: 0. Germline assignment: CDR1 SGHTA and CDR2 FQGNSA. The CDR3 region has the DNA TGTGCCAGCAGGACAGGGTACGAGCAGTACTTC. Encoded protein: CASRTGYEQYF.

The CDR3 here is CASQALARWGRVNYGYTF. CDR3 nucleotides: TGTGCCAGCCAGGCACTTGCTAGGTGGGGGCGAGTGAACTATGGCTACACCTTC. The V and J genes are TRBV28 and TRBJ1-2, with D tentatively TRBD1 (6 bases). The CDR3 is made up of 18 amino acids. In germline, CDR1 is MDHEN, CDR2 SYDVKM. V lost 8 bases to trimming and J lost 2 bases, with 27 bases between them.

This chain links TRBV5-1 with TRBJ2-1, with 16 bases matching TRBD2. This CDR3 spans 17 amino acids. Germline V gene data show CDR1 as SGHRS and CDR2 as YFSETQ. J gave up 9 bases and V 2 bases, and 8 bases lay outside the gene matches. The CDR3 region is CASSFAGLAGGQGEQFF. The CDR3 region has the DNA TGCGCCAGCAGCTTTGCGGGACTAGCGGGGGGGCAGGGTGAGCAGTTCTTC. The full variable domain, with the rest looked up from reference TRBV5-1 and TRBJ2-1, is KAGVTQTPRYLIKTRGQQVTLSCSPISGHRSVSWYQQTPGQGLQFLFEYFSETQRNKGNFPGRFSGRQFSNSRSEMNVSTLELGDSALYLCASSFAGLAGGQGEQFFGPGTRLTVL.

The J gene is TRBJ1-5, the V gene TRBV28; no clear D gene. The length of the CDR3 is 16 residues. With 2 bases removed from V and 6 bases from J, the gap between germline ends came to 17 bases. CDR1 and CDR2 from the germline V gene are MDHEN and SYDVKM. The chain's CDR3 is CASSLNLGPQGQPQHF. The CDR3 region has the DNA TGTGCCAGCAGTTTAAATCTAGGCCCCCAAGGTCAGCCCCAGCATTTT.

The chain couples TRBV9 to TRBJ1-2, with TRBD1 matching over 7 bases. Germline loops: CDR1 SGDLS, CDR2 YYNGEE. Unmatched junction bases numbered 4, after V lost 7 bases and J lost 4 bases. This CDR3 has 12 residues. DNA of the CDR3: TGTGCCAGCTCTCGGACAGGCTATGGCTACACCTTC. Translation: CASSRTGYGYTF.

The gene calls are TRBV18 and TRBJ1-5; D might be TRBD1 (6 bases). This CDR3 spans 16 amino acids. Germline V gene sequence: CDR1 KGHSH, CDR2 LQKENI. Trimming took 2 bases from V and 3 from J, leaving 14 bases between them. The DNA for the CDR3 is TGTGCCAGCTCACCAAGAATGACAGGAGACAATCAGCCCCAGCATTTT. Translation gives CASSPRMTGDNQPQHF. Based on the CDR3 plus reference TRBV18 and TRBJ1-5, the full variable domain is NAGVMQNPRHLVRRRGQEARLRCSPMKGHSHVYWYRQLPEEGLKFMVYLQKENIIDESGMPKERFSAEFPKEGPSILRIQQVVRGDSAAYFCASSPRMTGDNQPQHFGDGTRLSIL.